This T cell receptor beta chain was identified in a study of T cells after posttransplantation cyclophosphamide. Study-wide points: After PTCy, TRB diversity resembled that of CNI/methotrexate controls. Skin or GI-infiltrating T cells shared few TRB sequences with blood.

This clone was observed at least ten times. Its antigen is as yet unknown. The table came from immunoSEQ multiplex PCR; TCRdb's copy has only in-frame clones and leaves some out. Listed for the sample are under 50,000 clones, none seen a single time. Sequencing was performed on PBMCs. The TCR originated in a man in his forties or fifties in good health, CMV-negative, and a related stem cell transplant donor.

CDR3 amino acids: CASSFLSLAGRETQYF. The CDR3 DNA sequence: TGTGCCAGCAGTTTTTTATCACTAGCGGGACGAGAGACCCAGTACTTC. V usage is TRBV28 and J usage is TRBJ2-5; 10 nucleotides align to TRBD2. The V segment lost 3 bases and the J segment 4 bases; nucleotides outside the gene matches: 8. CDR1 and CDR2 from the germline V gene are MDHEN and SYDVKM. CDR3 size: 16 residues.